This entry lists 10 T cell receptor beta chains sequenced from one sample in a study of metastatic and nonmetastatic thyroid tumors. Using MiXCR, TCRdb reanalyzed the PCR reads. The repertoire holds about 4,700 clones, with roughly 33% as singletons. The entire patient cohort was treatment-naive prior to thyroid surgery. The sequenced sample was adjacent normal tissue. These receptors came from a male donor with papillary thyroid cancer or a benign thyroid nodule (not recorded which). Some clones in this sample may be carry-over from other donors' samples.

J is TRBJ1-2 and V is TRBV30, with 7 positions matching TRBD1. V dropped 3 bases and J dropped 3; count of bases not matched to a gene: 4. CDR1 and CDR2 (germline): GTSNPN, SVGIG (reference sequence). CDR3 size: 13 residues. CDR3 sequence (DNA): TGTGCCTGGAGGAGGACAGGTCACTATGGCTACACCTTC. This codes for CAWRRTGHYGYTF.

This clone is large. The chain joins TRBV6-1 to TRBJ1-4; D is uncertain. The germline gives CDR1 MNHNS, CDR2 SASEGT. V lost 5 bases, J lost 5 bases, and 15 bases lay in between. CDR3 length: 15 residues. CDR3 sequence reads: CASSRPNAPNEKLFF. CDR3 coding DNA: TGTGCCAGCAGTCGACCAAATGCCCCGAATGAAAAACTGTTTTTT.

In its sample, this clone was seen many times. The J gene is TRBJ2-2, the V gene TRBV5-1; TRBD1 matches at 8 bases. The CDR3 covers 16 residues. CDR1 is SGHRS, CDR2 YFSETQ, per germline. Germline trimming cut 0 bases from V and 4 bases from J; bases unmatched to any gene: 5. CDR3 nucleotides: TGCGCCAGCAGCTTGGTCTGGACAGGGCCCACCGGGGAGCTGTTTTTT. This encodes CASSLVWTGPTGELFF.

This clone was seen only a few times. V gene TRBV7-2 combines with J gene TRBJ2-7; 8 nucleotides line up with TRBD2. The V gene end was trimmed by 5 bases and the J gene end by 0 bases; junction bases not matched to a gene: 6. CDR1 is SGHTA, CDR2 FQGNSA, per germline. There are 15 residues in the CDR3. CDR3: CASSRRAGGSYEQYF. In nucleotides, the CDR3 is TGTGCCAGCAGCCGAAGGGCGGGGGGCTCCTACGAGCAGTACTTC.

This clone was detected only a few times. The chain carries TRBV2 and TRBJ2-7; 9 bases agree with TRBD2. CDR3 length equals 15 residues. The V gene's germline CDR1 is SNHLY and CDR2 FYNNEI. J was trimmed by 2 bases and V by 3 bases; bases with no gene match: 5. This CDR3 reads CASSDLLAGTYEQYF. CDR3 DNA: TGTGCCAGCAGTGATTTACTAGCGGGCACCTACGAGCAGTACTTC.

The V call is TRBV11-1, the J call TRBJ2-6, with 9 positions matching TRBD1. There are 17 residues in the CDR3. With V trimmed by 5 bases and J by 3 bases, 8 bases remained unmatched. Germline-derived CDR1 and CDR2 are SGHAT and FQDESV (reference sequence). The DNA for the CDR3 is TGTGCCAGCAGCCTCGGGACAGGGTTATTTGGGGCCAACGTCCTGACTTTC. Translated, it gives CASSLGTGLFGANVLTF.

About this clone: The CDR3 carries no conserved terminal phenylalanine or tryptophan, so it likely arises from a read error. The rearrangement links TRBV11-1 to TRBJ2-3; 8 bases match TRBD2. V lost 3 bases, J lost 2 bases, and 4 bases stayed unmatched. Germline values: CDR1 SGHAT, CDR2 FQDESV (reference sequence). The CDR3 extends over 15 amino acids. Here the CDR3 reads CASSLSGRDTDTQYS. CDR3 in DNA: TGTGCCAGCAGCTTGAGCGGGAGAGACACAGATACGCAGTATTCT.

V usage is TRBV5-4 and J usage is TRBJ2-2; TRBD2 might be the D (7 bases). V was cut by 1 base and J by 4 bases, with 20 bases left in between. CDR3 length: 18 residues. Germline loops: CDR1 SGHNT, CDR2 YYREEE (reference sequence). The CDR3 sequence is CASSLTGRGGRGTGELFF. DNA for the CDR3: TGTGCCAGCAGCTTGACAGGCCGCGGGGGCCGGGGCACCGGGGAGCTGTTTTTT.

In this sample, this clone is medium-sized. This chain connects TRBV5-1 to TRBJ1-2, with D maybe TRBD1 (5 bases). Germline V gene data show CDR1 as SGHRS and CDR2 as YFSETQ. V lost 7 bases to trimming and J lost 2 bases, with 6 bases between them. The CDR3 is 11 residues long. CDR3 amino acids: CASGTNYGYTF. In nucleotides, the CDR3 is TGCGCCAGCGGGACGAACTATGGCTACACCTTC.

The table lists this clone with a count of one. The rearrangement uses TRBV20-1 and TRBJ2-5; D is undetermined. The V and J ends lost 2 bases and 5 bases respectively, with 18 bases between them. Per germline, CDR1 DFQATT and CDR2 SNEGSKA (reference sequence). The CDR3 contains 15 residues. The CDR3 loop reads CSARLSTDPRETQYF. The CDR3 coding sequence is TGCAGTGCTAGACTGAGTACGGACCCAAGGGAGACCCAGTACTTC.